These T cell receptor beta chains were read from a single sample in a study of shared clonotypes between healthy human individuals. The protocol was immunoSEQ multiplex PCR, while the TCRdb copy is restricted to in-frame clones and leaves out a portion. This table has some 2,000,000 clones, approximately 94% appearing once. The specimen was naive CD8+ T cells sorted from blood. Source of these receptors: a man between 18 and 35 years old in good health. Both conserved end residues are part of each CDR3. Each record gives: V gene, clone size, D gene, J gene, CDR3 protein, CDR3 DNA. A D gene is named only where the DNA matches it firmly. The size of a clone is reported for some rows only, either as once, few or many, or as a class for expanded clones.

>TRBV6-1|.|.|TRBJ1-1
CASSPLLENTEAFF
TGTGCCAGCAGTCCCCTGCTTGAGAACACTGAAGCTTTCTTT
>TRBV2|.|TRBD2|TRBJ2-3
CASSDLPGLAEEDTDTQYF
TGTGCCAGCAGCGATCTACCGGGACTAGCGGAGGAGGACACAGATACGCAGTATTTT
>TRBV9|.|.|TRBJ1-1
CASSAEDIAEAFF
TGTGCCAGCAGCGCTGAAGACATCGCTGAAGCTTTCTTT
>TRBV6-6|.|.|TRBJ2-7
CASSRDMASYEQYF
TGTGCCAGCAGCCGCGACATGGCCTCGTACGAGCAGTACTTC
>TRBV30|.|.|TRBJ2-3
CAWSNTDSVSDTQYF
TGTGCCTGGAGTAACACGGACAGTGTGTCAGATACGCAGTATTTT
>TRBV6-1|.|.|TRBJ2-7
CASSEGDHSYEQYF
TGTGCCAGCAGTGAGGGGGACCATTCCTACGAGCAGTACTTC
>TRBV9|.|.|TRBJ2-3
CASSVNVRGGGSADTQYF
TGTGCCAGCAGCGTAAACGTCCGAGGGGGTGGATCGGCAGATACGCAGTATTTT
>TRBV27|once|TRBD1|TRBJ2-3
CASTLTGYTDTQYF
TGTGCCAGCACCCTGACAGGGTACACAGATACGCAGTATTTT
>TRBV7-9|.|.|TRBJ1-3
CASSPRQARNTIYF
TGTGCCAGCAGCCCTAGACAGGCCCGAAACACCATATATTTT
>TRBV7-9|.|.|TRBJ2-3
CASARETDTQYF
TGTGCCAGCGCAAGGGAGACAGATACGCAGTATTTT
>TRBV2|.|.|TRBJ2-2
CASSQWNTGELFF
TGTGCCAGCAGCCAGTGGAACACCGGGGAGCTGTTTTTT
>TRBV7-7|.|.|TRBJ2-7
CASSPRMSSYEQYF
TGTGCTAGCAGCCCGAGAATGAGCTCCTACGAGCAGTACTTC
>TRBV29-1|.|.|TRBJ1-4
CSVEGDTNEKLFF
TGCAGCGTTGAGGGGGACACTAATGAAAAACTGTTTTTT
>TRBV28|once|.|TRBJ2-2
CASSSSGGNTGELFF
TGTGCCAGCAGCTCGTCGGGCGGGAACACCGGGGAGCTGTTTTTT
>TRBV29-1|.|.|TRBJ2-7
CSVETRTGYEQYF
TGCAGCGTTGAAACCCGGACGGGCTACGAGCAGTACTTC
>TRBV4-3|.|.|TRBJ1-5
CASSQDWEGNQPQHF
TGCGCCAGCAGCCAAGATTGGGAAGGCAATCAGCCCCAGCATTTT
>TRBV7-9|.|.|TRBJ2-1
CASSFRGSEQFF
TGTGCCAGCAGCTTTCGGGGTTCTGAGCAGTTCTTC
>TRBV7-9|once|.|TRBJ2-1
CASTPPTGTPHSYNEQFF
TGTGCCAGCACCCCCCCCACCGGGACACCCCACTCCTACAATGAGCAGTTCTTC
>TRBV27|.|.|TRBJ1-2
CASSLGFENYGYTF
TGTGCCAGCAGTTTAGGTTTCGAGAACTATGGCTACACCTTC
>TRBV9|.|TRBD1|TRBJ2-1
CASSEGTGNNEQFF
TGTGCCAGCAGCGAAGGGACAGGGAACAATGAGCAGTTCTTC
>TRBV29-1|.|.|TRBJ1-1
CSVWGGPDFGTEAFF
TGCAGCGTTTGGGGTGGGCCGGATTTTGGCACTGAAGCTTTCTTT
>TRBV2|.|.|TRBJ2-2
CASSAPATGANTGELFF
TGTGCCAGCAGTGCTCCCGCGACAGGAGCGAACACCGGGGAGCTGTTTTTT
>TRBV7-2|.|.|TRBJ2-7
CASSPRVPYEQYF
TGTGCCAGCAGCCCCCGGGTGCCTTACGAGCAGTACTTC
>TRBV10-1|.|.|TRBJ2-7
CASSEAVRPYEQYF
TGCGCCAGCAGTGAAGCGGTCCGGCCCTACGAGCAGTACTTC
>TRBV7-8|.|TRBD1|TRBJ1-4
CATVPGGYPEKLFF
TGTGCCACCGTACCAGGGGGTTACCCTGAAAAACTGTTTTTT
>TRBV7-2|.|.|TRBJ1-3
CASSFLAGNTIYF
TGTGCCAGCAGCTTTTTGGCTGGAAACACCATATATTTT